This paragraph covers one TCR beta chain sequence. What it binds is not known. The source of the sample is a study of blood T cells in healthy people across ages. Then a second PCR, running roughly 6 to 11 cycles, was carried out with a sample-barcoded 5' primer and a J-beta primer mix. MiXCR, run by TCRdb on the 5' RACE reads, gives a single entry per CDR3 protein. The repertoire has 780,000 or so distinct CDR3 sequences, around 50% of them found once; the top ten carry 20% to 30%. Overall study results and limits: Any changes in expanded clonotypes were possibly confounded, as donor CMV status remained unknown.

CDR3 size: 13 residues. With 9 bases clipped from V and 1 base from J, the junction kept 5 bases outside the gene matches. Germline lookup yields CDR1 MNHNS and CDR2 SASEGT. Sample: blood. The chain is built from TRBV6-1 and TRBJ2-5; 7 positions match TRBD2. The clonotype comes from a man aged 35 to 55 in good health. CDR3 nucleotides: TGTGCCAGGGGGGGGGTGGGCCAAGAGACCCAGTACTTC. Residues: CARGGVGQETQYF.